This T cell receptor beta chain is from a study of Ad26.COV2.S vaccination and SARS-CoV-2 variants. Study observations and caveats: Individuals receiving vaccine had higher spike-specific TCR breadth than placebo recipients did.

Indicated treatment: some 20 received Ad26.COV2.S at low or high dose, single or two shots; 5 received placebo; per-sample allocation not given. All samples were drawn on day 63, counting from the first vaccine or placebo injection. At a Boston site, the person donating was an adult of 18-55 years. V gave up 4 bases and J gave up 3 bases, with 14 bases separating them. The CDR3 covers 15 residues. Germline-derived CDR1 and CDR2 are SGHAT and FQNNGV. Profiled with immunoSEQ multiplex PCR; TCRdb holds only in-frame clones, not every one. The sample lists fewer than 900,000 clones, more than 80% seen once, with roughly 1.5% in the top ten. For this clone: What it binds is not known.

The sequence was obtained from a person aged 18 to 59 who received the Ad26.COV2.S COVID-19 vaccine or a placebo. The rearrangement uses TRBV11-2 and TRBJ2-3; D might be TRBD2 (5 bases). Sequenced material: peripheral blood, taken in a trial of Ad26.COV2.S vaccine versus placebo. The CDR3 sequence: CASSSSGLRTDTQYF. CDR3 coding DNA: TGTGCCAGCAGCTCCTCGGGGTTAAGGACAGATACGCAGTATTTT.